These T cell receptor beta chains were read from a single sample in a study of blood T cells in healthy people across ages. One entry per CDR3 protein results from TCRdb running MiXCR on the 5' RACE reads. The table shows roughly 860,000 distinct CDR3 sequences, with about 62% occurring only once. The sample comprised blood. The source of these receptors is a man aged 30-40 years in good health. Each CDR3 is given with its conserved first and last residue. A D gene is named only where the DNA matches it firmly. Some rows have no size entry. The others give once, few or many, or a class for an expanded clone.

J | size | V | D | length | DNA | CDR3
TRBJ2-2 | - | TRBV6-4 | - | 14 | TGTGCCAGCAAAGACACCGCGAACACCGGGGAGCTGTTTTTT | CASKDTANTGELFF
TRBJ2-5 | - | TRBV10-3 | - | 12 | TGTGCCATCAGTGATCAGTCGGTGACCCAGTACTTC | CAISDQSVTQYF
TRBJ2-1 | - | TRBV9 | - | 16 | TGTGCCAGCAGCGGCTTCAGGGAGATCTCCTACAATGAGCAGTTCTTC | CASSGFREISYNEQFF
TRBJ2-3 | - | TRBV20-1 | - | 14 | TGCAGTGCCGGGGGACCCGAAGTACCGAATACGCAGTATTTT | CSAGGPEVPNTQYF
TRBJ2-5 | few | TRBV20-1 | TRBD2 | 14 | TGCAGTACGACTAGCGGGGGACCAGGGCAGACCCAGTACTTC | CSTTSGGPGQTQYF
TRBJ2-7 | few | TRBV6-5 | - | 14 | TGTGCCAGCAGTTACTCGACAGTCCTCTACGAGCAGTACTTC | CASSYSTVLYEQYF
TRBJ1-6 | - | TRBV28 | - | 14 | TGTGCCAGCAGACGCGAGGAGCTTTATTCACCCCTCCACTTT | CASRREELYSPLHF
TRBJ2-1 | - | TRBV27 | - | 13 | TGTGCCAGCAGTTGGACTACTTACAATGAGCAGTTCTTC | CASSWTTYNEQFF
TRBJ1-2 | few | TRBV29-1 | - | 14 | TGCAGCGTGGCACAGGGAACCGCAGACTATGGCTACACCTTC | CSVAQGTADYGYTF
TRBJ2-7 | - | TRBV9 | - | 14 | TGTGCCAGCAGCGCGGGGGAGGATTACTACGAGCAGTACTTC | CASSAGEDYYEQYF
TRBJ2-5 | - | TRBV7-9 | - | 15 | TGTGCCAGCAGCACCACAGGGTACCTCCAAGAGACCCAGTACTTC | CASSTTGYLQETQYF